The subject of this entry is one TCR beta chain. The specificity of this receptor is unknown. Base qualities are not provided; no much larger clone lies one nucleotide away. This entry comes from a study of T cells in Graves' hyperthyroidism and ophthalmopathy (dated by TCRdb to the late 2010s). With respect to the entire study: Peripheral blood was sampled at the time of initial diagnosis, prior to any treatment. The paper reports TCR Vbeta CDR3 sequencing of about 140 peripheral blood samples: some 44 ophthalmopathy, roughly 80 hyperthyroidism and around 17 progressor patients. A discovery cohort of around 98 patients, approximately 44 with Graves' ophthalmopathy and approximately 60 with stable Graves' hyperthyroidism, was used to find distinguishing TCR V-J signatures. In six Graves' hyperthyroidism patients, the study also compared T-cell repertoires from thyroid tissue with T-cell repertoires from blood. The roughly 90 discovery patients were divided at random into training and test sets in a 7:3 ratio. Once sampling was done, hyperthyroidism patients were given methimazole at a starting dose of 30 mg daily, whereas ophthalmopathy patients were given high-dose intravenous methylprednisolone. Whether ophthalmopathy could be predicted prospectively was tested in an independent validation cohort made up of approximately 19 hyperthyroidism patients plus 17 patients who later progressed to ophthalmopathy. The investigation overall reported the following: In validation, the model predicted progression to ophthalmopathy with approximately 70% sensitivity and around 72% specificity, a median of around six months before onset. Blood samples also contained most of the expanded thyroid clonotypes (frequency above 0.001), which suggests that blood repertoires may reflect thyroid immune responses. A model built on a 13 V-J signature distinguished ophthalmopathy from stable hyperthyroidism, reaching about 88% sensitivity and about 81% specificity in cross-validation and 80%/75% in testing. Sample size was not statistically predetermined, and blinding of investigators to group allocation was not performed.

V is shortened by 2 bases, J by 9 bases, and the region joining them spans 8 bases. From its cysteine to its phenylalanine, the CDR3 spans 12 amino acids. The kept DNA is CDR3 alone, 36 bases in frame from the first base. Taken from the germline V gene, the CDR1 and CDR2 loops are MDHEN and SYDVKM. The TCR beta CDR3 regions were amplified from RNA transcripts. A first-round RT-PCR of the TCR CDR3 used the HTBI primer set with the Qiagen OneStep RT-PCR kit. A second multiplex PCR round built the libraries, followed by size selection and purification. The libraries were sequenced on an Illumina HiSeq2000 using paired-end 100 bp reads. The authors' pipeline ran thus. SOAPnuke was used to process the raw data, throwing out any read that contained adapters or uncalled bases, had a mean Phred below 15, or lacked an exact constant-primer or identifier match. COPE v1.2.5 was used to merge the high-quality paired reads, and each unique nucleotide sequence was defined as a clonotype. MiTCR v1.1 was used to align clonotypes to the IMGT TRBV, TRBD and TRBJ reference segments. Only V-J combinations with frequency above 0.0001, covering 98% to 99.2% of repertoires, were analysed. The TCS score was defined as F50 (clonal expansion) divided by E x V (chaos), with BLOSUM62-based TCRdist calculated between CDR3 peptides within each V-J. Welch's t-statistics and random forest reduced roughly 540 V-J features to 10 to 15, which were used in a naive Bayes classifier (R e1071). The Morisita-Horn index was used to measure how similar the thyroid and blood repertoires were. TCRdb itself trimmed the public reads at Q25 with fastp, ran MiXCR and retained productive beta chains. Here each entry gathers all rows of one CDR3 protein and keeps the most common genes and DNA. V and J calls and clone size were set by TCRdb, not the authors. The table for this sample lists hundreds of thousands of distinct CDR3 sequences; around 15% of them were counted only once. The ten biggest clones cover roughly 4.3% of the sample.

Ophthalmopathy patients had moderately to severely active disease, with a Clinical Activity Score of 3 or more, a NOSPECS grade of 4 or more, and a disease duration of less than 3 months. Patients with uncontrolled infections, other autoimmune diseases, pregnancy or lactation were excluded. Clinical symptoms, serum thyroxine and TRAb, thyroid ultrasound, and orbital computed tomography formed the basis for the diagnoses. PBMCs were separated from roughly 9.6 ml of fresh peripheral blood using Ficoll-Paque density gradient centrifugation. Total RNA was extracted using Trizol reagent, and RNA quality was assessed on an Agilent 2100 Bioanalyzer.

The chain was built from TRBV28 and TRBJ2-1; the D gene remains uncertain. Sequenced input: blood. This clonotype was sampled from a woman aged 40 to 50 with Graves' ophthalmopathy. The CDR3 in this case is CASSLQLGEQFF. The bases are TGTGCCAGCAGTTTACAACTGGGTGAGCAGTTCTTC.